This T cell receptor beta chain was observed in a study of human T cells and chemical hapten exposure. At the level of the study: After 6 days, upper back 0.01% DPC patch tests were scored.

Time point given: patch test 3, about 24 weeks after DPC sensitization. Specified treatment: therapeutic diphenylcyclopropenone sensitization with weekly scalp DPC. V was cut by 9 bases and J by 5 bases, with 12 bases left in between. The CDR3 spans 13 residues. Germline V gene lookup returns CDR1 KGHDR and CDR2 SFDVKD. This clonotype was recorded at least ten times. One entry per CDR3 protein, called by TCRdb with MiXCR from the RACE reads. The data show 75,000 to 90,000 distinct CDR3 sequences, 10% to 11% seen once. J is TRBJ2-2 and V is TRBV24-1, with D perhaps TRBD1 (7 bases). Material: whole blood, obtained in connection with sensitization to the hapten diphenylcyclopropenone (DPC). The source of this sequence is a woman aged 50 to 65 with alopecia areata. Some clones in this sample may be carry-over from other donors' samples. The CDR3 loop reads CATRQGGTGELFF. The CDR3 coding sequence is TGTGCCACCCGGCAGGGGGGAACCGGGGAGCTGTTTTTT.